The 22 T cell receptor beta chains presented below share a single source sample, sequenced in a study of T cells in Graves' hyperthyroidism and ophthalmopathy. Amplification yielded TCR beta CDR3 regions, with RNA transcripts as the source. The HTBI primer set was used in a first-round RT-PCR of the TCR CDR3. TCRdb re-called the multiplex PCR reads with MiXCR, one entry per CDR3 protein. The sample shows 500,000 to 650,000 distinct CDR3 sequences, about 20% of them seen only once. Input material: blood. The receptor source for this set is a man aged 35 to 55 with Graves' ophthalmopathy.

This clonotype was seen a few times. The CDR3 DNA reads as TGTGCCAGCTCACCAACGGCCGGGGGGAAATCTCACAATGAGCAGTTCTTC. It yields the protein CASSPTAGGKSHNEQFF. This chain links TRBV18 with TRBJ2-1, with 7 bases aligning to TRBD2. CDR3 size: 17 residues. The V segment lost 2 bases and the J segment 5 bases; nucleotides outside the gene matches: 12. Per the germline V gene, CDR1 is KGHSH and CDR2 is LQKENI.

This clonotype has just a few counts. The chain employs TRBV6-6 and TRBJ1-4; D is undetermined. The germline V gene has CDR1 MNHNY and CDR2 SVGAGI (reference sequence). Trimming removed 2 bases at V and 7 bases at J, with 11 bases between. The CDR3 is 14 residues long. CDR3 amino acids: CASSYKPRSEKLFF. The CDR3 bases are TGTGCCAGCAGTTACAAGCCAAGGAGTGAAAAACTGTTTTTT.

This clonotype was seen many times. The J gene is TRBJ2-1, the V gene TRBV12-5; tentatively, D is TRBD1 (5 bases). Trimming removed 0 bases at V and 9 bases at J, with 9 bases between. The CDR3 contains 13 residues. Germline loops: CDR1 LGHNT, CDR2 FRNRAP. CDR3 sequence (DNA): TGTGCTAGTGGTTTGGTATCTAGGGGTGAGCAGTTCTTC. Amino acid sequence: CASGLVSRGEQFF.

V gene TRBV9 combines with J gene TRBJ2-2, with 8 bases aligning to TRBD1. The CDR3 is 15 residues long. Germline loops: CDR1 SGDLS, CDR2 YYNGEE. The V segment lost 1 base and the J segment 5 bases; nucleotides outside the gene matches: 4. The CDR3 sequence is CASSVRDRRTGELFF. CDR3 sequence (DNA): TGTGCCAGCAGCGTACGGGACAGGCGAACCGGGGAGCTGTTTTTT.

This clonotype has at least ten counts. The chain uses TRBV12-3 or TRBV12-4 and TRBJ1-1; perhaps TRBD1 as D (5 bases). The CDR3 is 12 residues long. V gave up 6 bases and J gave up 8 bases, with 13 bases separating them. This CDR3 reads CASSRGTSEAFF. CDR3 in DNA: TGTGCCAGCAGCCGAGGGACTAGCGAAGCTTTCTTT.

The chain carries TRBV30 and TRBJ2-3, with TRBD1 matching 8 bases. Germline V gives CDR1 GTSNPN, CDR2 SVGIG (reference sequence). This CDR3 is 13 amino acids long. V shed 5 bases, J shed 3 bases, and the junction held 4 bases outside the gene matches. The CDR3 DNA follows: TGTGCCTGGGACAGGGGACGGACAGATACGCAGTATTTT. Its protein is CAWDRGRTDTQYF.

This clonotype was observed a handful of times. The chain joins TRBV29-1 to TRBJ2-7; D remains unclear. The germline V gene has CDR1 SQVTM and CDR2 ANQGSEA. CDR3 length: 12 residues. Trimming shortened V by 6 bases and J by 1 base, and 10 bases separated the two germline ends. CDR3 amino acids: CSVLETSYEQYF. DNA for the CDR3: TGCAGCGTGCTTGAAACGTCCTACGAGCAGTACTTC.

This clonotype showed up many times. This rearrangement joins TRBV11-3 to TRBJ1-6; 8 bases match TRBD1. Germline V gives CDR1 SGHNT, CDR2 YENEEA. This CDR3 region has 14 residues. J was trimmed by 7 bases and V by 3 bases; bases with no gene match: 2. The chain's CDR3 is CASSLGQVNSPLHF. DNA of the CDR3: TGTGCCAGCAGCTTGGGACAGGTGAATTCACCCCTCCACTTT.

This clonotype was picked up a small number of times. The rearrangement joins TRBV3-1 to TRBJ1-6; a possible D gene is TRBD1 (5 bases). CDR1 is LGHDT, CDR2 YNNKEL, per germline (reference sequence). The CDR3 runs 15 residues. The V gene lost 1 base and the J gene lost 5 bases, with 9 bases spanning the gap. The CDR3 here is CASSQGTLNNSPLHF. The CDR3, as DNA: TGTGCCAGCAGCCAAGGGACATTAAATAATTCACCCCTCCACTTT. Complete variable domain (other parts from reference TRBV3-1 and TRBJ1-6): DTAVSQTPKYLVTQMGNDKSIKCEQNLGHDTMYWYKQDSKKFLKIMFSYNNKELIINETVPNRFSPKSPDKAHLNLHINSLELGDSAVYFCASSQGTLNNSPLHFGNGTRLTVT.

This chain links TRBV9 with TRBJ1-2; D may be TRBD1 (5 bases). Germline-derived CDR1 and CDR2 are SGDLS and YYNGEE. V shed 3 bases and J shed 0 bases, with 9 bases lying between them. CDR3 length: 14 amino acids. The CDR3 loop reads CASSGGRANYGYTF. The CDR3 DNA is TGTGCCAGCAGCGGGGGCAGAGCTAACTATGGCTACACCTTC.

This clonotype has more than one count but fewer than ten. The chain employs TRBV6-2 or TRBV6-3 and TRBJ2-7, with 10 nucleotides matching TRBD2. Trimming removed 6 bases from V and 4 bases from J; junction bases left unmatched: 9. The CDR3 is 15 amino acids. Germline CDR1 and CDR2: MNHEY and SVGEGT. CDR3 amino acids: CASRDFSGGLYEQYF. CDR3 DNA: TGTGCCAGCAGAGACTTTAGCGGGGGGCTTTACGAGCAGTACTTC.

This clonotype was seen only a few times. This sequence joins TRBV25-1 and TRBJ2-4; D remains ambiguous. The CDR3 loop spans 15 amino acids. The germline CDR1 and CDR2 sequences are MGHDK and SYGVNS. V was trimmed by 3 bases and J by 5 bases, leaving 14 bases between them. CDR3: CASSEPSPRENIQYF. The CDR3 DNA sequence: TGTGCCAGCAGTGAGCCGTCCCCCAGAGAAAACATTCAGTACTTC.

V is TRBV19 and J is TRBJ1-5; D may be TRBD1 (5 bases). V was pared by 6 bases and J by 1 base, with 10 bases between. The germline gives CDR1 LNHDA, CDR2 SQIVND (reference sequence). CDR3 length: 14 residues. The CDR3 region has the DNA TGTGCCAGTAGGATTGGGGGAAGCAATCAGCCCCAGCATTTT. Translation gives CASRIGGSNQPQHF.

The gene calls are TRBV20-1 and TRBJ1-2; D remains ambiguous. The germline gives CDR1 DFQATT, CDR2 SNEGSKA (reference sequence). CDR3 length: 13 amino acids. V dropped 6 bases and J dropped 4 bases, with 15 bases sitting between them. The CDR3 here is CSAPSRDPYGYTF. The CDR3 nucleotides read TGCAGTGCCCCCTCACGGGATCCCTATGGCTACACCTTC.

CDR3 DNA sequence: TGTGCCACCAGCGGGGGCATTACGTCCACCGGGGAGCTGTTTTTT. Its translation is CATSGGITSTGELFF. The J gene is TRBJ2-2, the V gene TRBV15; the D gene is possibly TRBD1 (6 bases). Germline values: CDR1 LNHNV, CDR2 YYDKDF (reference sequence). Trimming cost V 5 bases and J 4 bases, with 14 bases left between them. CDR3 length: 15 residues.

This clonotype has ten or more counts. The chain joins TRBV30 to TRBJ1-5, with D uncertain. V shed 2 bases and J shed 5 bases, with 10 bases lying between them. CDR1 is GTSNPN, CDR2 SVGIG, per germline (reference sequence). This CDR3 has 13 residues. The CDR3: CAWSNGVDQPQHF. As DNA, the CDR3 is TGTGCCTGGAGTAACGGGGTCGATCAGCCCCAGCATTTT.

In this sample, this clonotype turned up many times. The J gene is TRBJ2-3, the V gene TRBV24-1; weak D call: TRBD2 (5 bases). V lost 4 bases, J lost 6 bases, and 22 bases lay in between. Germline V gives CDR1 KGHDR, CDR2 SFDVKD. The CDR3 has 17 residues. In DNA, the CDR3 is TGTGCCACCAGTGACCCCTCCCCTGGACTGGGAGTGGATACGCAGTATTTT. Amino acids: CATSDPSPGLGVDTQYF.

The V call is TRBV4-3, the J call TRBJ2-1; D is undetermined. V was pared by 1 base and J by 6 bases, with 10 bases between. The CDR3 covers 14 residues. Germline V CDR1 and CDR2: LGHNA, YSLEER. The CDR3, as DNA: TGCGCCAGCAGCCAAGTTCAAGCATCCAATGAGCAGTTCTTC. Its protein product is CASSQVQASNEQFF.

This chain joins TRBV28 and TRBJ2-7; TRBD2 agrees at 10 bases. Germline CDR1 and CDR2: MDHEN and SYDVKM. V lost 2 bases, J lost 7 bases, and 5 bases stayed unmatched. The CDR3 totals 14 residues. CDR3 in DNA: TGTGCCAGCAGTTTAAGCGGGAGGGCTGGTGAGCAGTACTTC. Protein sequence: CASSLSGRAGEQYF.

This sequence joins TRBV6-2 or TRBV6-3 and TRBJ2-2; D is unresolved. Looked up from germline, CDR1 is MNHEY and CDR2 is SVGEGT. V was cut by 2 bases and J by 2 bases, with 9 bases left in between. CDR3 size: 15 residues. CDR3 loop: CASSYRMDNTGELFF. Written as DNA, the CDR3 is TGTGCCAGCAGTTACAGGATGGATAACACCGGGGAGCTGTTTTTT.

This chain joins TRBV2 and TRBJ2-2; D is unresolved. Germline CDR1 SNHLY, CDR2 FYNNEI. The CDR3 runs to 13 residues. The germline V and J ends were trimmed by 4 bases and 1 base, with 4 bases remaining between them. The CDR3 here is CASSVVNTGELFF. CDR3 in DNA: TGTGCCAGCAGTGTGGTGAACACCGGGGAGCTGTTTTTT.

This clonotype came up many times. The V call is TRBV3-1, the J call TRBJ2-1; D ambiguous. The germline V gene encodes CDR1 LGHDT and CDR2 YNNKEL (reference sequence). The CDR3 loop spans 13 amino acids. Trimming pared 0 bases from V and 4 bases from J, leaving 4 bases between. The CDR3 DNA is TGTGCCAGCAGCCAAGATGGGTACAATGAGCAGTTCTTC. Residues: CASSQDGYNEQFF.